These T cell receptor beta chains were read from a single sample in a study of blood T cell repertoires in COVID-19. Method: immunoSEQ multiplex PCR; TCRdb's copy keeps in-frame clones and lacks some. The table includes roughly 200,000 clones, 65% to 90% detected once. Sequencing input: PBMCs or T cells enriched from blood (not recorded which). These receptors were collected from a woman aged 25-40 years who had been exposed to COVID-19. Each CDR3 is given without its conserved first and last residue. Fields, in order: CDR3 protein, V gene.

CDR3aa: ASSPAGGPWNEQF
v_gene: TRBV6-5

CDR3aa: SVAPQGLNTEAF
v_gene: TRBV29-1

CDR3aa: ASSLAGMGGYT
v_gene: TRBV5-1

CDR3aa: ASSLEVRDRGYGYT
v_gene: TRBV5-1

CDR3aa: ASIRRAASSGNTIY
v_gene: TRBV19

CDR3aa: ASSLNGGRTYEQY
v_gene: TRBV5-1

CDR3aa: ASSKGLAGVLNTGELF
v_gene: TRBV19

CDR3aa: ASSSWTGEAF
v_gene: TRBV9

CDR3aa: ASSSTTTTYEQY
v_gene: TRBV11-2

CDR3aa: ASRDDRGVRV
v_gene: TRBV10-2

CDR3aa: ASRIDRGLGYGYT
v_gene: TRBV28